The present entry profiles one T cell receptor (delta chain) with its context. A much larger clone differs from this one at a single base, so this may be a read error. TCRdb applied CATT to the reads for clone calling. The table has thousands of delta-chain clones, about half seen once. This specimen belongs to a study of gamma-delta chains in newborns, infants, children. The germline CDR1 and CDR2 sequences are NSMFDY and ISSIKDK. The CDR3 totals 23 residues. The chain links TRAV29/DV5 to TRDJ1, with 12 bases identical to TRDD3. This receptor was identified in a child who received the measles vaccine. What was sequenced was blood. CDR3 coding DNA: TGTGCATCAAGCCCTCGCAGAAACCCAAACTGGGGGATACCTCTATGGCAAATCGATAAACTCATCTTT. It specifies CASSPRRNPNWGIPLWQIDKLIF.